This TCR beta chain was recorded in a study of T cell responses to AZD1222 COVID-19 vaccine. General study points: Most donors were white British, females outnumbered males, and clonal diversity was possibly underestimated.

Method: immunoSEQ multiplex PCR; TCRdb's copy keeps in-frame clones and lacks some. The table lists some 130,000 clones, over 65% of them singletons. Concerning this clone: As yet, its antigen is unknown.

The CDR3 loop spans 12 amino acids. Germline CDR1 and CDR2: LGHDT and YNNKEL (reference sequence). V lost 6 bases and J 4 bases, leaving 9 bases between the germline ends. This chain uses TRBV3-1 (or the pseudogene TRBV3-2) with TRBJ1-2, with D possibly TRBD1 on 5 matching bases. This sequence was found in an adult in good health. The source was peripheral blood, collected on day 0 of AZD1222 vaccination. The CDR3 DNA reads TGTGCCAGCAGATCGGGGGGCTATGGCTACACCTTC. Protein sequence: CASRSGGYGYTF.